These 17 T cell receptor beta chains originate from one sample sequenced in a study of patients and donors after allogeneic stem cell transplantation. TCRdb recomputed calls from the RT-PCR reads with MiXCR, one row per CDR3 protein. Of some 230,000 distinct CDR3 sequences listed, 13% to 15% are singletons. Sample: blood, either unsorted or a sorted T cell fraction (not recorded which). The source of these receptors is a human donor who was either an allogeneic HSCT recipient or a stem cell or donor lymphocyte infusion donor (not recorded which). It is not recorded whose cells these are; they may come from a transplant donor.

This clonotype was seen more than once but under ten times. The CDR3 DNA is TGTGCCAGCACCCTGGTCGGGACAGGCCGTAACTATGGCTACACCTTC. Translation gives CASTLVGTGRNYGYTF. The rearrangement uses TRBV5-6 and TRBJ1-2; 8 bases are shared with TRBD1. Germline V gene data show CDR1 as SGHDT and CDR2 as YYEEEE. V lost 6 bases to trimming and J lost 1 base; unmatched junction nucleotides: 11. CDR3 length equals 16 residues.

This clonotype was recorded a few times. The chain joins TRBV7-2 to TRBJ2-7; 8 bases are a match to TRBD2. Per germline, CDR1 SGHTA and CDR2 FQGNSA. The CDR3 length is 14 residues. J gave up 0 bases and V 8 bases, and 6 bases lay outside the gene matches. The CDR3 reads CASDPSGSSYEQYF. CDR3 nucleotide sequence: TGTGCCAGCGATCCTAGCGGGTCCTCCTACGAGCAGTACTTC. The full variable domain, rest sourced from reference TRBV7-2 and TRBJ2-7, is GAGVSQSPSNKVTEKGKDVELRCDPISGHTALYWYRQSLGQGLEFLIYFQGNSAPDKSGLPSDRFSAERTGGSVSTLTIQRTQQEDSAVYLCASDPSGSSYEQYFGPGTRLTVT.

CDR3 amino acids: CASSLRQGWYEQYF. Written as DNA, the CDR3 is TGTGCCAGCAGTTTACGACAGGGGTGGTACGAGCAGTACTTC. This chain joins TRBV6-5 and TRBJ2-7; TRBD1 agrees at 8 bases. This CDR3 comprises 14 residues. The junction had 6 bases not matched to a gene; V was cut back by 4 bases and J by 4 bases. Per germline, CDR1 MNHEY and CDR2 SVGAGI.

This clonotype came up a few times. The J gene is TRBJ2-1, the V gene TRBV2; 9 bases line up with TRBD2. V trimming: 1 base; J trimming: 8 bases; junction bases outside the gene matches: 6. The CDR3 loop spans 15 amino acids. CDR1 and CDR2 (germline): SNHLY, FYNNEI. CDR3 residues: CASSEEAGGPYEQFF. In DNA, the CDR3 is TGTGCCAGCAGTGAAGAAGCGGGAGGACCCTATGAGCAGTTCTTC.

This clonotype was seen a few times. This chain uses TRBV30 with TRBJ2-2; 10 positions agree with TRBD1. The CDR3 sequence is 15 residues long. V lost 0 bases, J lost 6 bases, and 4 bases stayed unmatched. The germline V gene has CDR1 GTSNPN and CDR2 SVGIG (reference sequence). The CDR3 reads CAWSVIGTGAGELFF. Here the CDR3 DNA reads TGTGCCTGGAGTGTCATAGGGACAGGGGCCGGGGAGCTGTTTTTT.

This clonotype was picked up a small number of times. The V call is TRBV5-1, the J call TRBJ2-3; 7 bases are a match to TRBD2. Trimming removed 0 bases from V and 10 bases from J; junction bases left unmatched: 14. The CDR3 runs to 16 residues. Germline V CDR1 and CDR2: SGHRS, YFSETQ. The CDR3, as DNA: TGCGCCAGCAGCTTGGGCCTGGGGTCGCGGGAGTACGCGCAGTATTTT. Its protein is CASSLGLGSREYAQYF.

This clonotype was seen repeatedly, ten times or more. This sequence joins TRBV5-1 and TRBJ1-2, with 11 positions matching TRBD1. The V and J ends lost 0 bases and 7 bases, in that order; junction bases with no gene match: 2. Germline CDR1 SGHRS, CDR2 YFSETQ. This CDR3 comprises 14 residues. The DNA for the CDR3 is TGCGCCAGCAGCTTGGCCGGGACAGGGGGTGGCTACACCTTC. It translates to CASSLAGTGGGYTF. Based on the CDR3 plus reference TRBV5-1 and TRBJ1-2, the full variable domain is KAGVTQTPRYLIKTRGQQVTLSCSPISGHRSVSWYQQTPGQGLQFLFEYFSETQRNKGNFPGRFSGRQFSNSRSEMNVSTLELGDSALYLCASSLAGTGGGYTFGSGTRLTVV.

The J gene is TRBJ1-1, the V gene TRBV9; unclear D gene. The CDR3 loop spans 16 amino acids. Trimming pared 5 bases from V and 1 base from J, leaving 18 bases between. Looked up from germline, CDR1 is SGDLS and CDR2 is YYNGEE. The CDR3 DNA follows: TGTGCCAGCAGTCCCCGGGTGACCCTCGGGAACACTGAAGCTTTCTTT. As protein: CASSPRVTLGNTEAFF.

The sample holds a few counts of this clonotype. The chain uses TRBV20-1 and TRBJ1-3, with 9 bases aligning to TRBD1. Looked up from germline, CDR1 is DFQATT and CDR2 is SNEGSKA (reference sequence). V gave up 1 base and J gave up 2 bases; unmatched junction bases: 0. This CDR3 has 14 amino acids. CDR3 in DNA: TGCAGTGCTAGAGGACAGGGGGCTGGAAACACCATATATTTT. Encoded protein: CSARGQGAGNTIYF.

The rearrangement links TRBV6-1 to TRBJ2-1; unclear D gene. This CDR3 comprises 15 residues. Trimming took 4 bases from V and 0 from J, leaving 10 bases between them. Germline CDR1 MNHNS, CDR2 SASEGT. CDR3 coding DNA: TGTGCCAGCAGTGTGAACCCAGGCTCCTACAATGAGCAGTTCTTC. Translated, it gives CASSVNPGSYNEQFF.

This clonotype turned up a few times. V gene TRBV7-3 combines with J gene TRBJ2-5; 7 nucleotides line up with TRBD1. The CDR3 contains 15 residues. The ends lost 5 bases at V and 0 bases at J; junction bases unmatched: 6. CDR1 is SGHTA and CDR2 is FQGTGA in the germline V gene. The DNA for the CDR3 is TGTGCCAGCAGCCCCTGGGGACAGCACCAAGAGACCCAGTACTTC. It translates to CASSPWGQHQETQYF.

This clonotype has a count of ten or more. The chain has TRBV9 and TRBJ1-1; 9 positions agree with TRBD1. The germline gives CDR1 SGDLS, CDR2 YYNGEE. The CDR3 covers 17 residues. Trimming cost V 0 bases and J 0 bases; bases outside gene matches: 6. The CDR3 DNA reads TGTGCCAGCAGCGTAGCTGGACAGGGGTCCTTGAACACTGAAGCTTTCTTT. It encodes CASSVAGQGSLNTEAFF. Based on the CDR3 plus reference TRBV9 and TRBJ1-1, the full variable domain is DSGVTQTPKHLITATGQRVTLRCSPRSGDLSVYWYQQSLDQGLQFLIQYYNGEERAKGNILERFSAQQFPDLHSELNLSSLELGDSALYFCASSVAGQGSLNTEAFFGQGTRLTVV.

This clonotype was counted many times. V and J are TRBV7-2 and TRBJ2-5, with 7 bases aligning to TRBD2. J was trimmed by 2 bases and V by 5 bases; bases with no gene match: 8. The CDR3 is made up of 15 amino acids. In germline, CDR1 is SGHTA, CDR2 FQGNSA. The CDR3 sequence: CASSPTSGVQETQYF. CDR3 nucleotide sequence: TGTGCCAGCAGCCCGACGAGCGGGGTTCAAGAGACCCAGTACTTC.

The V and J genes are TRBV2 and TRBJ1-1; perhaps TRBD1 as D (5 bases). The germline gives CDR1 SNHLY, CDR2 FYNNEI. The CDR3 runs 13 residues. Trimming cost V 7 bases and J 8 bases, with 17 bases left between them. The CDR3 here is CASTLGPDSEAFF. In DNA form, the CDR3 reads TGTGCCAGCACCCTGGGGCCCGACAGCGAAGCTTTCTTT.

This clonotype appeared many times. This chain connects TRBV6-1 to TRBJ2-2, with D unclear. This CDR3 has 13 residues. Trimming cost V 2 bases and J 4 bases, with 5 bases left between them. Germline V gene sequence: CDR1 MNHNS, CDR2 SASEGT. The CDR3 reads CASSELTTGELFF. The CDR3 bases are TGTGCCAGCAGTGAATTAACCACCGGGGAGCTGTTTTTT.

This clonotype was detected ten times or more. The rearrangement links TRBV7-6 to TRBJ2-1, with TRBD2 matching 10 bases. Germline V gene data show CDR1 as SGHVS and CDR2 as FNYEAQ. The CDR3 is made up of 16 amino acids. V was pared by 4 bases and J by 3 bases, with 6 bases of the junction left unmatched. This chain's CDR3 is CASSSDGTSDYNEQFF. The CDR3 DNA reads TGTGCCAGCAGCTCGGATGGGACTAGCGACTACAATGAGCAGTTCTTC.

In its sample, this clonotype was seen a few times. The CDR3 bases are TGCAGTGCTAGCCCTGTGGGGGCCCGAAATGAAAAACTGTTTTTT. This codes for CSASPVGARNEKLFF. V and J are TRBV20-1 and TRBJ1-4; possible D gene TRBD1, 6 bases. The CDR3 has 15 residues. V dropped 3 bases and J dropped 5 bases, with 16 bases sitting between them. CDR1 DFQATT and CDR2 SNEGSKA come from the germline V gene (reference sequence).